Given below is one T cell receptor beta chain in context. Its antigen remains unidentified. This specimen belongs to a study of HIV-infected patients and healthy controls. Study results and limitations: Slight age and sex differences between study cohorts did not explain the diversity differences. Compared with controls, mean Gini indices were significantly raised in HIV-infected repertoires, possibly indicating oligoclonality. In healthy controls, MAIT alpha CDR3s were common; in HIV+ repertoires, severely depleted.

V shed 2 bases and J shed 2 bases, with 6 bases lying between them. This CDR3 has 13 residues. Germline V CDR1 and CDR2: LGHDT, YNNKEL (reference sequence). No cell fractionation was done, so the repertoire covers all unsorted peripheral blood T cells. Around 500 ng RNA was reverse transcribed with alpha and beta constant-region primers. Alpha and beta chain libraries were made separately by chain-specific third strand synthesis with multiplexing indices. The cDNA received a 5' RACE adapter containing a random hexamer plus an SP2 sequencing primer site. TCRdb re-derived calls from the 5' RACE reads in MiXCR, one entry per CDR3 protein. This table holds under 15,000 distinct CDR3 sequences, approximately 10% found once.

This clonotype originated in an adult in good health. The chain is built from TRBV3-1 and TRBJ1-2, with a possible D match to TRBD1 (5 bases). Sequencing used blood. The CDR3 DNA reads TGTGCCAGCAGCCAAAAGGGGAACTATGGCTACACCTTC. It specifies CASSQKGNYGYTF.